Each of the 27 T cell receptor beta chains below was sequenced from the same sample in a study of blood T cells in healthy people across ages (dated by TCRdb to 2013 to 2016). The library came from 5' RACE. These reads were obtained on an Illumina HiSeq 2500. The second PCR ran for about 7 to 11 cycles and used a J-beta primer mix along with a sample-barcoded 5' primer. Using fastp at Q25 and MiXCR, TCRdb reprocessed the public reads and kept productive beta chains. Every CDR3 protein is listed once, alongside the most common genes and DNA of its rows. This sample lists hundreds of thousands of distinct CDR3 sequences; roughly 30% were detected once. The ten largest clonotypes hold more than 15% of the sample. Sample: blood. Receptors were obtained from a woman of 80 years or more in good health.

As for this clonotype: Compared with germline, one end of the junction differs, possibly owing to a read error. V and J are TRBV5-1 and TRBJ1-4; D perhaps matches TRBD1 (5 bases). The CDR3 has 14 residues. Per the germline V gene, CDR1 is SGHRS and CDR2 is YFSETQ. DNA of the CDR3: TGCGCCAGCAGCTTGGTGGGGGAAAGCGAAAAACTGTTGTTT. It is translated as CASSLVGESEKLLF.

There are many counts of this clonotype. This sequence joins TRBV5-1 and TRBJ2-3; 8 nucleotides line up with TRBD1. The CDR3 contains 15 residues. The V gene end was trimmed by 7 bases and the J gene end by 3 bases; junction bases not matched to a gene: 10. Germline V gene data show CDR1 as SGHRS and CDR2 as YFSETQ. The CDR3 reads CASGLWTGSTDTQYF. The CDR3 coding sequence is TGCGCCAGCGGGCTTTGGACAGGGTCAACAGATACGCAGTATTTT.

This clonotype was counted at least ten times. The chain recombines TRBV6-5 with TRBJ2-4; 7 nucleotides line up with TRBD1. Looked up from germline, CDR1 is MNHEY and CDR2 is SVGAGI. This CDR3 comprises 14 residues. V gave up 6 bases and J gave up 8 bases; unmatched junction bases: 10. The CDR3 nucleotides are TGTGCCAGCAGAGACAGGGTGGAGTCCGACATTCAGTACTTC. Protein product: CASRDRVESDIQYF.

Many counts were recorded for this clonotype. The chain has TRBV7-2 and TRBJ2-3; maybe TRBD2 (6 bases). The CDR3 covers 17 residues. Germline V gene lookup returns CDR1 SGHTA and CDR2 FQGNSA. Trimming took 1 base from V and 1 from J, leaving 15 bases between them. CDR3 sequence: CASSLDLLAPGTDTQYF. In DNA form, the CDR3 reads TGTGCCAGCAGCTTAGACTTACTAGCCCCTGGCACAGATACGCAGTATTTT.

About this clonotype itself: A much larger clone differs by one base, so this may be a read error. The chain has TRBV28 and TRBJ2-7; the D is unclear. Germline CDR1 MDHEN, CDR2 SYDVKM. This CDR3 spans 12 amino acids. The CDR3 loop is CTSSLLSYEQYF. CDR3 nucleotide sequence: TGTACCAGCAGTTTACTCTCCTACGAGCAGTACTTC.

Ten or more counts support this clonotype. The chain carries TRBV4-3 and TRBJ2-2, with D maybe TRBD1 (5 bases). With 0 bases removed from V and 4 bases from J, the gap between germline ends came to 12 bases. Germline V CDR1 and CDR2: LGHNA, YSLEER. The CDR3 has 16 residues. Here the CDR3 reads CASSQDRGFGTGELFF. In DNA, the CDR3 is TGCGCCAGCAGCCAAGATAGGGGTTTTGGCACCGGGGAGCTGTTTTTT.

This clonotype has ten or more counts. The J gene is TRBJ2-1, the V gene TRBV4-2; TRBD2 might be the D (5 bases). The V end lost 1 base, the J end lost 0 bases, and 13 bases lay between the germline ends. Germline V gene data show CDR1 as LGHNA and CDR2 as YNFKEQ. The CDR3 extends over 17 amino acids. The CDR3 DNA reads as TGTGCCAGCAGCCAAGGGCCGCCGGGAAGCTCCTACAATGAGCAGTTCTTC. It specifies CASSQGPPGSSYNEQFF.

The V gene is TRBV20-1, the J gene TRBJ1-1; the D is unclear. This CDR3 has 11 amino acids. Germline-derived CDR1 and CDR2 are DFQATT and SNEGSKA (reference sequence). Trimming left V 5 bases short and J 7 bases short, with 11 bases between. CDR3 protein: CSAQNGYEAFF. The CDR3 DNA follows: TGCAGTGCTCAAAACGGGTATGAAGCTTTCTTT.

The chain joins TRBV5-1 to TRBJ2-3; TRBD2 is a possible D gene (6 bases). The CDR3 runs 13 residues. V shed 2 bases and J shed 4 bases, with 8 bases lying between them. From germline, CDR1 is SGHRS and CDR2 YFSETQ. The CDR3 DNA reads TGCGCCAGCAGCTTCGCGGGATCAGATACGCAGTATTTT. Amino acids: CASSFAGSDTQYF.

In its sample, this clonotype was seen a few times. The chain employs TRBV2 and TRBJ1-2; TRBD1 matches 10 bases. The J segment lost 4 bases and the V segment lost 5 bases, leaving 13 bases of the junction unmatched. This CDR3 is 17 amino acids long. Germline CDR1 reads SNHLY; CDR2 reads FYNNEI. The CDR3 sequence: CASSQQYRDRGGYGYTF. CDR3 DNA sequence: TGTGCCAGCAGTCAGCAGTACCGGGACAGGGGTGGCTATGGCTACACCTTC.

The gene calls are TRBV6-1 and TRBJ2-3; a possible D gene is TRBD2 (6 bases). The CDR3 sequence is 17 residues long. The germline gives CDR1 MNHNS, CDR2 SASEGT. V was cut by 4 bases and J by 4 bases, with 21 bases left in between. The CDR3 protein is CASSAKLAGPTSDTQYF. DNA for the CDR3: TGTGCCAGCAGTGCGAAGCTGGCGGGACCTACATCAGATACGCAGTATTTT.

The rearrangement links TRBV9 to TRBJ2-4; D may be TRBD1 or TRBD2 (5 bases each). The end of the DNA is better explained by TRBJ2-7, so the J call may be wrong. Germline CDR1 is SGDLS and CDR2 is YYNGEE. The CDR3 length is 15 residues. CDR3 sequence reads: CASSQDGVRGSEQYF. The CDR3 bases are TGTGCCAGCAGCCAAGACGGGGTGAGGGGAAGCGAGCAGTACTTC.

For this clonotype: A junction end diverges from the germline sequence, so it may reflect a read error. The V call is TRBV7-9, the J call TRBJ1-2; D might be TRBD1 (5 bases). Germline CDR1 is SEHNR and CDR2 is FQNEAQ (reference sequence). This CDR3 is 15 amino acids long. CDR3 nucleotide sequence: TGTCCCAGCAGCTTAGTGGGGACCTCGAACTATGGCTACACCTTC. Its translation: CPSSLVGTSNYGYTF.

The chain uses TRBV21-1 and TRBJ2-2; the table's D call of TRBD1 was not tested on the DNA. TRBV21-1 constitutes a pseudogene. The CDR3 has 16 residues. The CDR3 DNA is TGTGCCAGCAGCAAAGAGGGCAGGGGGTTCACCGGGGAGCTGTTTTTT. Translation: CASSKEGRGFTGELFF.

V gene TRBV10-3 combines with J gene TRBJ1-3; D ambiguous. From germline, CDR1 is ENHRY and CDR2 SYGVKD. The CDR3 has 14 residues. The V gene lost 3 bases and the J gene lost 4 bases, with 10 bases spanning the gap. The CDR3 nucleotides are TGTGCCATCAGTGATCGGAAGAAGGGAAACACCATATATTTT. It is translated as CAISDRKKGNTIYF.

A few counts support this clonotype. The rearrangement joins TRBV19 to TRBJ1-5; D not resolved. Trimming shortened V by 3 bases and J by 0 bases, and 9 bases separated the two germline ends. CDR1 LNHDA and CDR2 SQIVND come from the germline V gene (reference sequence). The CDR3 length is 15 residues. The CDR3 protein is CASSMSQASNQPQHF. CDR3 in DNA: TGTGCCAGTAGTATGAGCCAGGCTAGCAATCAGCCCCAGCATTTT.

This clonotype occurred a few times. A much larger clone sits a single nucleotide away, making a read error possible. This chain joins TRBV11-2 and TRBJ2-5; 11 nucleotides agree with TRBD2. Germline CDR1 SGHAT, CDR2 FQNNGV. This CDR3 contains 16 residues. Trimming took 3 bases from V and 11 from J; bases not matched to a gene: 14. The CDR3 protein is CASSFSGGGLRHEQYF. The CDR3 region has the DNA TGTGCCAGCAGCTTTAGCGGGGGGGGCCTAAGGCATGAGCAGTACTTC.

A note on this clonotype: A clone one base away is much larger, so this may be a read error. The V and J genes are TRBV2 and TRBJ1-5; possibly TRBD1 for D (6 bases). The CDR3 consists of 14 residues. Looked up from germline, CDR1 is SNHLY and CDR2 is FYNNEI. Here the CDR3 DNA reads TGTGTCAGCAGTGTCGGAACAGGGTTACAGCCCCAGCATTTT. Translated, it gives CVSSVGTGLQPQHF. Variable domain in full (rest from reference TRBV2 and TRBJ1-5): EPEVTQTPSHQVTQMGQEVILRCVPISNHLYFYWYRQILGQKVEFLVSFYNNEISEKSEIFDDQFSVERPDGSNFTLKIRSTKLEDSAMYFCVSSVGTGLQPQHFGDGTRLSIL.

On this clonotype: With a much larger clone just one base away, this may be a read error. The J gene is TRBJ2-1, the V gene TRBV10-1; D is possibly TRBD1 (5 bases). Judging by the DNA end, TRBJ2-7 fits better; the J call may be wrong. Germline V gene sequence: CDR1 WNHNN, CDR2 SYGVQD (reference sequence). The CDR3 has 15 residues. The CDR3 region is CASRFRVLLPCEQYF. For the CDR3, the DNA is TGCGCCAGCAGATTCAGGGTTTTGCTTCCCTGCGAGCAGTACTTC.

The chain recombines TRBV6-5 with TRBJ1-3, with no clear D. Germline V gene sequence: CDR1 MNHEY, CDR2 SVGAGI. Trimming stripped 7 bases from V and 9 bases from J, with 10 bases between. CDR3 length: 11 residues. The CDR3 nucleotides read TGTGCCAGCAAAACAGTAACCACCATATATTTT. Its protein product is CASKTVTTIYF.

The chain couples TRBV18 to TRBJ1-2; D is perhaps TRBD1 (5 bases). V shed 1 base and J shed 6 bases, with 12 bases lying between them. The germline CDR1 and CDR2 sequences are KGHSH and LQKENI. There are 14 residues in the CDR3. The CDR3: CASSPLSGSDGYTF. As DNA, the CDR3 is TGTGCCAGCTCACCACTTTCAGGGTCGGATGGCTACACCTTC.

In this sample, this clonotype turned up many times. The V and J genes are TRBV29-1 and TRBJ1-4, with 7 bases fitting TRBD1. The CDR3 is 12 amino acids. J lost 7 bases, V lost 7 bases, and 6 bases had no gene match. Germline V gene sequence: CDR1 SQVTM, CDR2 ANQGSEA. CDR3 residues: CSAQGVSEKLFF. The CDR3 DNA is TGCAGCGCCCAGGGGGTTTCTGAAAAACTGTTTTTT. Looking up the rest from reference TRBV29-1 and TRBJ1-4 gives the full variable domain: SAVISQKPSRDICQRGTSLTIQCQVDSQVTMMFWYRQQPGQSLTLIATANQGSEATYESGFVIDKFPISRPNLTFSTLTVSNMSPEDSSIYLCSAQGVSEKLFFGSGTQLSVL.

The CDR3 DNA sequence: TGCAGTGCTGTACAGGGGTTGAACACTGAAGCTTTCTTT. Protein product: CSAVQGLNTEAFF. This chain joins TRBV20-1 and TRBJ1-1; 7 nucleotides agree with TRBD1. With 5 bases clipped from V and 0 bases from J, the junction kept 3 bases outside the gene matches. This CDR3 comprises 13 residues. Germline values: CDR1 DFQATT, CDR2 SNEGSKA (reference sequence).

This clonotype occurred many times. The V gene is TRBV4-1, the J gene TRBJ1-4; D might be TRBD1 (5 bases). The CDR3 runs to 15 residues. In germline, CDR1 is MGHRA, CDR2 YSYEKL. V lost 0 bases, J lost 4 bases, and 9 bases lay in between. DNA for the CDR3: TGCGCCAGCAGCCAAGATAAGGGGATTAATGAAAAACTGTTTTTT. Residues: CASSQDKGINEKLFF.

J is TRBJ1-6 and V is TRBV5-1, with 7 positions matching TRBD1. CDR3 size: 14 residues. V was clipped by 0 bases and J by 8 bases; unmatched bases: 2. In germline, CDR1 is SGHRS, CDR2 YFSETQ. The CDR3 DNA follows: TGCGCCAGCAGCTTGGCCCAGGGGGATTCACCCCTCCACTTT. It specifies CASSLAQGDSPLHF.

J is TRBJ1-5 and V is TRBV14; D gene unclear. The CDR3 has 17 residues. CDR1 is SGHDN, CDR2 FVKESK, per germline. The germline V and J ends were trimmed by 4 bases and 2 bases, with 18 bases remaining between them. CDR3 bases: TGTGCCAGCAGCCGAGCTTGGCAGGAGAAACGCAATCAGCCCCAGCATTTT. Its protein is CASSRAWQEKRNQPQHF.

This clonotype was seen a single time. This chain joins TRBV6-2 or TRBV6-3 and TRBJ1-2; D is possibly TRBD1 (5 bases). The CDR3 sequence is 13 residues long. CDR1 MNHEY and CDR2 SVGEGT come from the germline V gene. The germline V and J ends were trimmed by 5 bases and 2 bases, with 9 bases remaining between them. CDR3 nucleotide sequence: TGTGCCAGCAGTGGGACTGAGAACTATGGCTACACCTTC. This encodes CASSGTENYGYTF.